The entry below describes one T cell receptor (beta chain). Its cognate antigen is unknown. The sample belongs to a study of STAT5B mutations in CD4+ large granular lymphocyte leukemia. Study results and caveats: Compared with healthy controls (2/35), patient top clones favored TRBV06 (8/27).

Trimming cost V 3 bases and J 8 bases, with 22 bases left between them. From germline, CDR1 is MDHEN and CDR2 SYDVKM. This CDR3 contains 16 residues. Under the authors' procedure: The detection floor for productive clonotype frequency was 2.59 x 10-5. The assay was immunoSEQ multiplex PCR, and TCRdb's table has in-frame clones only and misses some. V, J and clone size reflect that table, while D and trimming were determined from the DNA. The sample lists about 40,000 clones, roughly 83% occurring once. Control samples were healthy donors' buffy coats. This chain joins TRBV28 and TRBJ1-2; tentatively, D is TRBD1 (6 bases). This TCR was recovered from a human donor in good health. Source material: CD4+ T cells from blood buffy coats. CDR3 nucleotides: TGTGCCAGCAGTTTGTTCAACAGGGCCTCCTCTATGGGCTACACCTTC. Amino acids: CASSLFNRASSMGYTF.